These T cell receptor beta chains were read from a single sample in a study of response to subunit inactivated influenza vaccine. TCRdb reprocessed the RT-PCR reads with MiXCR, giving one entry per CDR3 protein. Here the sample spans more than 400,000 distinct CDR3 sequences, approximately 6.9% being singletons. This material consisted of PBMCs from blood, taken around 25 months after vaccination. The origin of the receptors is a man aged 50 to 75 who received an inactivated influenza vaccine. CDR3s include the opening cysteine and the closing phenylalanine or tryptophan. D genes are given only for firm matches. Clone size is shown for a subset of rows, as once, few, many or a class of expanded clone.

size	D	length	V	J	DNA	CDR3
once	-	13	TRBV5-5	TRBJ2-7	TGTGCCAGCAGCCGGGAGCTCCTCTACGAGCAGTACTTC	CASSRELLYEQYF
few	-	16	TRBV5-1	TRBJ2-6	TGCGCCAGCAGCCGTCGGGCCGATTCTGGGGCCAACGTCCTGACTTTC	CASSRRADSGANVLTF
-	-	16	TRBV9	TRBJ2-1	TGTGCCAGCAGCGCCCCAGAACGGGACGTCTACAATGAGCAGTTCTTC	CASSAPERDVYNEQFF
few	-	14	TRBV5-1	TRBJ2-2	TGCGCCAGCAGTGCAGGGGCGGGGACCGGGGAGCTGTTTTTT	CASSAGAGTGELFF
-	TRBD2	14	TRBV20-1	TRBJ2-1	TGCAGTGCTAGACCACTAGCGGGATACAATGAGCAGTTCTTC	CSARPLAGYNEQFF
-	-	12	TRBV11-2	TRBJ2-1	TGTGCCAGCAGCTTGACGATAGGTGAGCAGTTCTTC	CASSLTIGEQFF
few	TRBD2	17	TRBV4-3	TRBJ2-7	TGCGCCAGCAGCCAAGGATTGAGCGGGACTGCAGCCTACGAGCAGTACTTC	CASSQGLSGTAAYEQYF
-	TRBD2	15	TRBV5-1	TRBJ2-5	TGCGCCAGCAGCTTGTCCTCCCAGCGGGGAGAGACCCAGTACTTC	CASSLSSQRGETQYF
few	-	14	TRBV7-2	TRBJ2-7	TGTGCCAGCACGGTCCGGGACGGGCCCTACGAGCAGTACTTC	CASTVRDGPYEQYF
-	-	16	TRBV7-9	TRBJ2-5	TGTGCCAGCAGCTTAAGAGGGGATTCCCCAGGGGAGACCCAGTACTTC	CASSLRGDSPGETQYF
few	TRBD1	14	TRBV18	TRBJ1-1	TGTGCCAGCTCACCACCGGGTGGGGACAGGGAAGCTTTCTTT	CASSPPGGDREAFF
-	-	14	TRBV11-2	TRBJ2-5	TGTGCCAGCAGCTTAACTTACGGCCAAGAGACCCAGTACTTC	CASSLTYGQETQYF
few	TRBD2	17	TRBV7-2	TRBJ2-3	TGTGCCAGCAGCCCGGGACTAGCGGGGGGGCTGGCAGATACGCAGTATTTT	CASSPGLAGGLADTQYF
few	TRBD1	14	TRBV28	TRBJ2-7	TGTGCCAGCCTCCGGGACAGGGGTTTCTACGAGCAGTACTTC	CASLRDRGFYEQYF
many	TRBD1	14	TRBV7-2	TRBJ1-1	TGTGCCAGCAGCTCCCGACAGGGACTCACTGAAGCTTTCTTT	CASSSRQGLTEAFF
-	TRBD1	14	TRBV5-6	TRBJ1-5	TGTGCCAGCAGCCTGGGACAGCTCGGTGGGCCCCAGCATTTT	CASSLGQLGGPQHF
-	TRBD2	16	TRBV10-2	TRBJ2-2	TGCGCCAGCAGGGCTAGCGGGGGGGAAATCACCGGGGAGCTGTTTTTT	CASRASGGEITGELFF
few	TRBD1	18	TRBV4-3	TRBJ2-2	TGCGCCAGCAGCCAAGATCCGGACAGGACATCGAACACCGGGGAGCTGTTTTTT	CASSQDPDRTSNTGELFF
-	TRBD2	15	TRBV9	TRBJ2-5	TGTGCCAGCAGCGTGGGGAGGGAGTGGTGGGAGACCCAGTACTTC	CASSVGREWWETQYF
-	-	15	TRBV4-1	TRBJ1-5	TGCGCCAGCAGCCAATTTATGAGTAGCAATCAGCCCCAGCATTTT	CASSQFMSSNQPQHF
-	-	17	TRBV4-1	TRBJ2-1	TGCGCCAGCAGCGCGCCTGGGACGCTTAGCTCCTACAATGAGCAGTTCTTC	CASSAPGTLSSYNEQFF
-	-	15	TRBV5-5	TRBJ1-1	TGTGCCAGCAGCTTGTTAGTACAGAAGAACACTGAAGCTTTCTTT	CASSLLVQKNTEAFF
few	TRBD2	15	TRBV7-9	TRBJ2-1	TGTGCCAGCAGCGTGATTGGACTAGCAGGCAATGAGCAGTTCTTC	CASSVIGLAGNEQFF
-	TRBD2	15	TRBV6-1	TRBJ2-1	TGTGCCAGCAAGGGACTAGTCAATAGAGTGAATGAGCAGTTCTTC	CASKGLVNRVNEQFF
few	-	13	TRBV30	TRBJ1-1	TGTGCCTGGAGTAAGGTCAGCAGCACTGAAGCTTTCTTT	CAWSKVSSTEAFF
many	TRBD2	13	TRBV20-1	TRBJ2-5	TGCAGTGCAGCAACTAGCGCCCAAGAGACCCAGTACTTC	CSAATSAQETQYF
many	TRBD1	16	TRBV7-2	TRBJ1-5	TGTGCCAGCAGCCCCCAGCCTCAGGGGGGCAATCAGCCCCAGCATTTT	CASSPQPQGGNQPQHF
-	TRBD2	16	TRBV6-2/TRBV6-3	TRBJ2-1	TGTGCCAGCAGGATCCCGGGGGGACCTAACCCCAATGAGCAGTTCTTC	CASRIPGGPNPNEQFF
few	-	15	TRBV2	TRBJ2-7	TGTGCCAGCAGTGAAGATGCCCTGCTGACCTACGAGCAGTACTTC	CASSEDALLTYEQYF